The 25 T cell receptor beta chains in this list originate from one sample, sequenced in a study of cytomegalovirus exposure and HLA in healthy donors. The primer mix had 60 Vbeta and 13 Jbeta primers. Profiled with immunoSEQ multiplex PCR; TCRdb holds only in-frame clones, not every one. The listing records about 170,000 clones. Material for sequencing was PBMCs. The receptor set was obtained from a woman aged 60-75 years in good health and CMV-seronegative.

V usage is TRBV6-5 and J usage is TRBJ2-1, with 9 bases lining up with TRBD2. V shed 8 bases, J shed 10 bases, and the junction held 12 bases outside the gene matches. The length of the CDR3 is 14 residues. Germline values: CDR1 MNHEY, CDR2 SVGAGI. For the CDR3, the DNA is TGTGCCAGCCGGTCGAGCGGGGGGATAGACGAGCAGTTCTTC. It is translated as CASRSSGGIDEQFF.

This rearrangement joins TRBV5-1 to TRBJ2-3, with 10 bases matching TRBD2. J lost 0 bases, V lost 0 bases, and 7 bases had no gene match. CDR3 length: 18 amino acids. Germline CDR1 is SGHRS and CDR2 is YFSETQ. The CDR3 nucleotides read TGCGCCAGCAGCTTGGTTCTAGCGGGGGCGACTAGCACAGATACGCAGTATTTT. Translated, it gives CASSLVLAGATSTDTQYF.

The V gene is TRBV27, the J gene TRBJ1-1; tentatively, D is TRBD1 (5 bases). V was clipped by 2 bases and J by 4 bases, with 8 bases between them. Germline loops: CDR1 MNHEY, CDR2 SMNVEV (reference sequence). This CDR3 is 13 amino acids long. CDR3 protein: CASSLGGVTEAFF. Written as DNA, the CDR3 is TGTGCCAGCAGTTTAGGAGGGGTCACTGAAGCTTTCTTT.

CDR3 residues: CASSSRTSGAGEQYF. CDR3 coding DNA: TGTGCCAGCAGCTCTCGGACTAGCGGGGCGGGGGAGCAGTACTTC. The J gene is TRBJ2-7, the V gene TRBV7-2; 12 nucleotides line up with TRBD2. V lost 4 bases, J lost 7 bases, and 8 bases stayed unmatched. CDR3 length: 15 residues. Per the germline V gene, CDR1 is SGHTA and CDR2 is FQGNSA. Looking up the rest from reference TRBV7-2 and TRBJ2-7 gives the full variable domain: GAGVSQSPSNKVTEKGKDVELRCDPISGHTALYWYRQSLGQGLEFLIYFQGNSAPDKSGLPSDRFSAERTGGSVSTLTIQRTQQEDSAVYLCASSSRTSGAGEQYFGPGTRLTVT.

The V call is TRBV18, the J call TRBJ1-6, with D possibly TRBD1 on 5 matching bases. V lost 2 bases and J 10 bases, leaving 15 bases between the germline ends. Germline V lookup: CDR1 KGHSH, CDR2 LQKENI. CDR3 length equals 15 residues. This CDR3 reads CASSPGRRDRSPLHF. The CDR3 DNA reads TGTGCCAGCTCACCAGGGAGGAGGGACCGATCACCCCTCCACTTT.

CDR3 loop: CARDTLNTEAFF. CDR3 bases: TGTGCCAGGGACACCTTAAACACTGAAGCTTTCTTT. This chain joins TRBV2 and TRBJ1-1; the D gene is possibly TRBD1 (5 bases). Germline-derived CDR1 and CDR2 are SNHLY and FYNNEI. The germline V and J ends were trimmed by 9 bases and 2 bases, with 10 bases remaining between them. There are 12 residues in the CDR3.

The rearrangement links TRBV25-1 to TRBJ1-2; D gene unclear. CDR1 and CDR2 (germline): MGHDK, SYGVNS. The CDR3 consists of 15 residues. V was trimmed by 2 bases and J by 1 base, leaving 11 bases between them. The CDR3 here is CASSEGLPGNYGYTF. In DNA, the CDR3 is TGTGCCAGCAGTGAAGGTCTTCCGGGTAACTATGGCTACACCTTC.

The rearrangement uses TRBV6-5 and TRBJ2-5; D is unclear. There are 13 residues in the CDR3. Trimming left V 5 bases short and J 4 bases short, with 11 bases between. The V gene's germline CDR1 is MNHEY and CDR2 SVGAGI. The DNA of the CDR3 is TGTGCCAGCAGTCCCTACTCGGGAGAGACCCAGTACTTC. Protein: CASSPYSGETQYF.

The chain recombines TRBV4-3 with TRBJ1-4, with 8 bases aligning to TRBD1. CDR1 and CDR2 (germline): LGHNA, YSLEER. J lost 6 bases, V lost 4 bases, and 7 bases had no gene match. This CDR3 contains 15 residues. The CDR3 region has the DNA TGCGCCAGCAGCCGCCTGACAGGGGCGGATGAAAAACTGTTTTTT. It encodes CASSRLTGADEKLFF.

The chain joins TRBV7-9 to TRBJ1-1; D is unresolved. V lost 5 bases and J lost 1, with 17 bases in between. The CDR3 extends over 16 amino acids. The V gene's germline CDR1 is SEHNR and CDR2 FQNEAQ (reference sequence). The CDR3 sequence: CASSPVEFATNTEAFF. CDR3 DNA: TGTGCCAGCAGCCCGGTCGAATTTGCCACGAACACTGAAGCTTTCTTT.

V usage is TRBV7-9 and J usage is TRBJ1-5; 8 bases agree with TRBD1. Germline V gene data show CDR1 as SEHNR and CDR2 as FQNEAQ (reference sequence). The junction had 6 bases not matched to a gene; V was cut back by 5 bases and J by 3 bases. There are 15 residues in the CDR3. The CDR3 loop is CASSPPGGVNQPQHF. The CDR3 DNA reads TGTGCCAGCAGCCCTCCAGGGGGCGTCAATCAGCCCCAGCATTTT.

The chain carries TRBV11-1 and TRBJ2-1; 7 bases are shared with TRBD1. V lost 3 bases to trimming and J lost 5 bases; unmatched junction nucleotides: 1. This CDR3 spans 13 amino acids. The germline V gene encodes CDR1 SGHAT and CDR2 FQDESV (reference sequence). The CDR3 sequence is CASSLGQHNEQFF. The DNA of the CDR3 is TGTGCCAGCAGCTTGGGACAGCACAATGAGCAGTTCTTC.

V and J are TRBV11-1 and TRBJ2-7; 7 nucleotides align to TRBD1. The CDR3 covers 14 residues. The germline V gene encodes CDR1 SGHAT and CDR2 FQDESV (reference sequence). Trimming removed 3 bases from V and 4 bases from J; junction bases left unmatched: 6. Here the CDR3 DNA reads TGTGCCAGCAGCTTGGGACAGCCTGCTTACGAGCAGTACTTC. This sequence encodes CASSLGQPAYEQYF.

To note about this clone: The sample contains more than one DNA sequence encoding this CDR3. This chain uses TRBV19 with TRBJ2-5, with TRBD2 identical over 7 bases. The CDR3 has 14 residues. Trimming took 3 bases from V and 2 from J; bases not matched to a gene: 3. Germline lookup yields CDR1 LNHDA and CDR2 SQIVND (reference sequence). This chain's CDR3 is CASSIGGGQETQYF. In DNA, the CDR3 is TGTGCCAGTAGTATTGGGGGGGGTCAAGAGACCCAGTACTTC. The whole variable domain, filled in from reference TRBV19 and TRBJ2-5, reads DGGITQSPKYLFRKEGQNVTLSCEQNLNHDAMYWYRQDPGQGLRLIYYSQIVNDFQKGDIAEGYSVSREKKESFPLTVTSAQKNPTAFYLCASSIGGGQETQYFGPGTRLLVL.

This sequence joins TRBV7-6 and TRBJ1-5, with D tentatively TRBD1 (6 bases). Germline V gene data show CDR1 as SGHVS and CDR2 as FNYEAQ. This CDR3 comprises 15 residues. V lost 0 bases and J lost 5, with 11 bases in between. CDR3 in amino acids: CASSLAGQTDQPQHF. The CDR3, as DNA: TGTGCCAGCAGCTTAGCTGGACAGACCGATCAGCCCCAGCATTTT.

V and J are TRBV5-6 and TRBJ2-2, with TRBD1 matching over 9 bases. Germline assignment: CDR1 SGHDT and CDR2 YYEEEE. V shed 1 base, J shed 5 bases, and the junction held 9 bases outside the gene matches. CDR3 length: 17 residues. CDR3 sequence (DNA): TGTGCCAGCAGCTTGTTGGGACAGGGACAGGTGACCGGGGAGCTGTTTTTT. Amino acid sequence: CASSLLGQGQVTGELFF. Supplemented by reference TRBV5-6 and TRBJ2-2, the full variable domain reads DAGVTQSPTHLIKTRGQQVTLRCSPKSGHDTVSWYQQALGQGPQFIFQYYEEEERQRGNFPDRFSGHQFPNYSSELNVNALLLGDSALYLCASSLLGQGQVTGELFFGEGSRLTVL.

V and J are TRBV7-2 and TRBJ1-6; D gene ambiguous. Deletions cut 2 bases from V and 10 bases from J, with 9 bases between. Germline CDR1 is SGHTA and CDR2 is FQGNSA. This CDR3 comprises 13 residues. The CDR3 region has the DNA TGTGCCAGCAGCTTACTACAGTTCTCACCCCTCCACTTT. Its protein product is CASSLLQFSPLHF.

The chain is built from TRBV15 and TRBJ1-5, with TRBD1 identical over 7 bases. The CDR3 extends over 17 amino acids. Looked up from germline, CDR1 is LNHNV and CDR2 is YYDKDF (reference sequence). The J segment lost 0 bases and the V segment lost 9 bases, leaving 14 bases of the junction unmatched. The chain's CDR3 is CATGRTGGWNSNQPQHF. The CDR3 DNA follows: TGTGCCACTGGACGGACAGGAGGTTGGAATAGCAATCAGCCCCAGCATTTT.

This sequence joins TRBV2 and TRBJ1-5; D remains ambiguous. V was cut by 4 bases and J by 3 bases, with 10 bases left in between. The CDR3 length is 14 residues. The germline CDR1 and CDR2 sequences are SNHLY and FYNNEI. The DNA of the CDR3 is TGTGCCAGCAGTGGAGAGTGGGCCAATCAGCCCCAGCATTTT. Its translation: CASSGEWANQPQHF. Looking up the rest from reference TRBV2 and TRBJ1-5 gives the full variable domain: EPEVTQTPSHQVTQMGQEVILRCVPISNHLYFYWYRQILGQKVEFLVSFYNNEISEKSEIFDDQFSVERPDGSNFTLKIRSTKLEDSAMYFCASSGEWANQPQHFGDGTRLSIL.

The V and J genes are TRBV10-1 and TRBJ2-7; tentative D call: TRBD2 (6 bases). This CDR3 has 13 residues. The ends were cut back, 6 bases at V and 5 bases at J, with 14 bases in the middle. CDR1 is WNHNN, CDR2 SYGVQD, per germline (reference sequence). CDR3 loop: CASSGRWGDEQYF. Written as DNA, the CDR3 is TGCGCCAGCAGCGGACGGTGGGGGGACGAGCAGTACTTC.

J is TRBJ1-2 and V is TRBV18; D possibly corresponds to TRBD1 (5 bases). The V end was cut by 3 bases, the J end by 6 bases, with 20 bases between. The CDR3 runs to 16 residues. The germline gives CDR1 KGHSH, CDR2 LQKENI. CDR3 loop: CASSPQRGHATDGYTF. Here the CDR3 DNA reads TGTGCCAGCTCACCGCAGCGAGGACATGCGACCGATGGCTACACCTTC.

The chain has TRBV5-6 and TRBJ2-5; D may be TRBD2 (5 bases). The V end lost 0 bases, the J end lost 5 bases, and 8 bases lay between the germline ends. In germline, CDR1 is SGHDT, CDR2 YYEEEE. The length of the CDR3 is 13 residues. In DNA form, the CDR3 reads TGTGCCAGCAGCTTGGGAGGGATCGAGACCCAGTACTTC. This codes for CASSLGGIETQYF.

The V and J genes are TRBV11-2 and TRBJ1-5; 9 bases are shared with TRBD1. CDR1 is SGHAT and CDR2 is FQNNGV in the germline V gene. V lost 5 bases and J lost 6; bases outside the gene matches: 8. The CDR3 totals 15 residues. In DNA form, the CDR3 reads TGTGCCAGCAGCCCCGGACAGGGGATAGGTCAGCCCCAGCATTTT. Translation gives CASSPGQGIGQPQHF.

The genes are TRBV6-1 and TRBJ2-6, with D possibly being TRBD1 (6 bases). Germline V gives CDR1 MNHNS, CDR2 SASEGT. The CDR3 is 15 amino acids. Trimming stripped 6 bases from V and 4 bases from J, with 13 bases between. In DNA form, the CDR3 reads TGTGCCAGCAGAAGTCAGGGGAGAGGGGCCAACGTCCTGACTTTC. Its protein is CASRSQGRGANVLTF.

J is TRBJ2-6 and V is TRBV7-2; D not certain. Trimming cost V 5 bases and J 2 bases, with 19 bases left between them. This CDR3 contains 18 residues. Per germline, CDR1 SGHTA and CDR2 FQGNSA. CDR3 DNA sequence: TGTGCCAGCAGCCCACGCCTCTCAGAGGCCGCTGGGGCCAACGTCCTGACTTTC. The encoded protein is CASSPRLSEAAGANVLTF.